Detailed here is one T cell receptor (beta chain). Its recognized antigen is unknown. No much larger clonotype is one base removed from it; base qualities were not supplied. The data originate from a study of shared clonotypes between healthy human individuals (dated by TCRdb to between 2020 and 2021). About the full investigation: Three men and two women, aged 18 to 49 years, made up the cohort. For each donor, CD4 naive and CD4 memory were each given three plates, CD8 naive was given two plates, and CD8 memory was given one plate. Blood TCR repertoires of five healthy adults were deeply sequenced to estimate repertoire size and the extent of clonotype sharing between individuals. Libraries were prepared and TCR repertoires were sequenced by different laboratories using diverse techniques, in order to increase sequencing depth and limit assay-specific biases. Each donor's leukapheresis produced roughly between about 0.85 and 10 billion PBMCs. Overall study results and their limits: Pairwise subsampling led to the expectation that sequencing depth would affect the degree of clonotype sharing among donors. Rarefaction of sorted-subset datasets indicated incomplete sequencing despite the large sequencing depth. Sampling was restricted to blood, and TCR repertoires in tissue are likely to differ from TCR repertoires in blood. Naive subsets generally had larger estimated clonotype richness than memory subsets. Compared with non-shared clonotypes, clonotypes shared by all four sorted-subset donors had higher generation probabilities. Sharing across several donors was observed for roughly 5.4% of naive CD4, about 3.2% of naive CD8, around 2.5% of memory CD4, and around 0.42% of memory CD8 clonotypes. The genetic and exposure-history diversity represented was limited by the small number of donors.

CDR1 and CDR2 were assigned from the germline V gene as SGHDN and FVKESK. The germline ends are 13 bases apart after V is trimmed by 0 bases and J by 0 bases. The CDR3 runs 17 residues from the cysteine to the phenylalanine. Of all the DNA, just the CDR3 is kept, 51 bases in frame from base 1. TCR CDR3 regions were amplified from genomic DNA by multiplex PCR using the deep immunoSEQ assay. For each cell subset, the extracted genomic DNA was distributed evenly across all wells of several immunoSEQ 96-well plates, and each plate served as one replicate. For sorted subsets, about 210 ng of genomic DNA, equivalent to 25,000 to 35,000 T cell genomes, went into each replicate PCR. Purified libraries were quantified with a Qubit 3.0 fluorometer, sized on a Bioanalyzer 2100, and re-quantified with the KAPA Library Quantification kit. Every immunoSEQ 96-well plate was sequenced on a dedicated single-read 150-cycle Illumina NextSeq 550 flow cell. The published analysis was carried out like this. Because the immunoSEQ output included only junctional sequences and no quality scores, the filtering could not be the same as the filtering used for full-length reads. Sequences were annotated with PyIR, a Python wrapper for IgBLAST v1.9, using IMGT germline references to assign V/J genes and CDR3. Any read was removed if the V/J assignment was weak (E-value above 1e-6), the CDR3 was missing, or the read contained stop codons, out-of-frame junctions, or ambiguous translated residues. V3J clonotypes were defined as sequences sharing an identical inferred V gene, J gene, and CDR3 amino acid sequence. The percentage overlap between two repertoires was calculated by dividing the number of shared unique clonotypes by the size of the smaller repertoire. Richness of each repertoire was evaluated using RTK rarefaction, the Chao1 estimator, and Recon v2.1 estimates of unobserved clonotypes. Generation probabilities were computed with OLGA for all TCRbeta clonotypes obtained by the gDNA method from several donors. TCRdb took over this immuneACCESS table, retaining in-frame rearrangements with V and J assigned. Such tables are incomplete; in checked studies, under half of the missing clones stem from an unresolved V gene, and the remainder is unexplained. From that table come the V and J calls and clone size; the DNA was used to work out D and trimming. For this sample the table gives 2,500,000 or so clones, of which under 95% were detected only once. Jointly, the top ten make up about 0.39% of the sample.

Donors were healthy HIV-negative adults with no recently reported acute infections or vaccinations. All donors were Caucasian adults living in Nashville, Tennessee, USA. Magnetic negative selection was used to enrich CD4+ T cells, after which naive cells were positively selected on CD45RA and the negative fraction became the memory subset. Blood was collected by leukapheresis, and PBMCs were isolated by Ficoll-Histopaque density gradient centrifugation and then cryopreserved in liquid nitrogen vapor phase. Analytical flow cytometry was used to check the purity and quantity of each magnetically sorted T cell population. Each sorted fraction had its genomic DNA isolated and then quantified by UV absorbance on a Nanodrop 2000c.

The receptor chain draws on TRBV14 and TRBJ2-3, with the D gene not confidently named. This TCR was sampled from a man between 18 and 29 years old in good health. Some clones in this sample may be carry-over from other donors' samples. Material: naive CD4+ T cells from PBMCs. Interpreted using the paper, the cell subset or site label stands for: CD45RA+ positively selected. The CDR3 loop reads CASSQDKERLSTDTQYF. The bases read TGTGCCAGCAGCCAAGATAAAGAGAGATTGAGCACAGATACGCAGTATTTT.